This is a list of T cell receptor beta chains from one sample in a study of T cells after yellow fever vaccination. TCRdb re-analysed the 5' RACE reads in MiXCR, keeping a single row per CDR3 protein. The sample comprises a few hundred thousand distinct CDR3 sequences, around 7.3% of which are singletons, and 18% rests with the top ten. Source: PBMCs, taken about 41 days after the first yellow fever vaccination. The origin of the receptors is a man between 18 and 29 years old who received the YFV17D yellow fever vaccine. The CDR3 runs from the conserved cysteine through the conserved F or W. D genes are given only for firm matches. Clone size is shown for a subset of rows, as once, few, many or a class of expanded clone.

TRBD1,TRBV6-2/TRBV6-3,TRBJ1-1,-,CATRGGPTEAFF,TGTGCCACCAGAGGGGGCCCCACTGAAGCTTTCTTT
-,TRBV5-1,TRBJ1-1,-,CASSLVPLPQEEAFF,TGCGCCAGCAGCTTGGTCCCTCTCCCACAGGAGGAAGCTTTCTTT
-,TRBV7-9,TRBJ2-3,many,CASSLDFTTDTQYF,TGTGCCAGCAGCTTAGATTTCACCACAGATACGCAGTATTTT
-,TRBV7-2,TRBJ2-6,few,CASSFLIRVAGANVLTF,TGTGCCAGCAGCTTTCTCATCAGGGTGGCTGGGGCCAACGTCCTGACTTTC
-,TRBV20-1,TRBJ1-2,few,CSARDPREDYGYTF,TGCAGTGCTAGAGATCCCCGGGAGGACTATGGCTACACCTTC
-,TRBV5-5,TRBJ1-1,many,CASSGWMNTEAFF,TGTGCCAGCAGCGGGTGGATGAACACTGAAGCTTTCTTT
-,TRBV7-2,TRBJ2-2,few,CASSLDFVAGELFF,TGTGCCAGCAGCTTAGATTTCGTGGCCGGGGAGCTGTTTTTT
-,TRBV4-1,TRBJ1-1,few,CASSQEGAWDTEAFF,TGCGCCAGCAGCCAAGAGGGGGCTTGGGACACTGAAGCTTTCTTT
TRBD2,TRBV20-1,TRBJ2-1,-,CSARASGTYNEQFF,TGCAGTGCTAGAGCTAGCGGTACCTACAATGAGCAGTTCTTC
TRBD2,TRBV20-1,TRBJ2-3,-,CSARDGSSGGTDTQYF,TGCAGTGCTAGAGATGGATCGAGCGGGGGCACAGATACGCAGTATTTT
TRBD2,TRBV7-2,TRBJ2-3,many,CASSFTSGGTDTQYF,TGTGCCAGCAGCTTTACTAGCGGGGGGACAGATACGCAGTATTTT
TRBD2,TRBV11-2,TRBJ2-1,few,CASSLGASGGLAYNEQFF,TGTGCCAGCAGCTTAGGGGCTAGCGGGGGGCTGGCCTACAATGAGCAGTTCTTC
-,TRBV5-6,TRBJ2-3,-,CASSLTGIGGDTQYF,TGTGCCAGCAGCCTTACAGGGATAGGAGGTGATACGCAGTATTTT
-,TRBV6-1,TRBJ1-1,-,CASSKNRKNTEAFF,TGTGCCAGCAGTAAGAACAGGAAGAACACTGAAGCTTTCTTT
-,TRBV7-2,TRBJ1-2,-,CASSYGGERQGNYGYTF,TGTGCCAGCAGCTACGGCGGCGAAAGGCAGGGGAACTATGGCTACACCTTC
-,TRBV6-2/TRBV6-3,TRBJ1-5,-,CASNRKDWYSNQPQHF,TGTGCCAGCAACAGAAAAGACTGGTATAGCAATCAGCCCCAGCATTTT
-,TRBV11-2,TRBJ2-1,-,CASSLVAAAYNEQFF,TGTGCCAGCAGCTTAGTAGCTGCGGCCTACAATGAGCAGTTCTTC
-,TRBV5-1,TRBJ2-1,many,CASSLGAQDNEQFF,TGCGCCAGCAGCTTGGGGGCCCAAGACAATGAGCAGTTCTTC
-,TRBV6-2/TRBV6-3,TRBJ2-6,many,CASSYGGGANVLTF,TGTGCCAGCAGTTACGGGGGTGGGGCCAACGTCCTGACTTTC
TRBD2,TRBV12-5,TRBJ2-3,few,CASGLGTTSGRFDTQYF,TGTGCTAGTGGTTTGGGAACGACTAGCGGGCGGTTCGATACGCAGTATTTT
-,TRBV29-1,TRBJ2-7,-,CSVEYRDIIGEYF,TGCAGCGTTGAGTACAGGGATATTATCGGGGAGTACTTC
-,TRBV20-1,TRBJ1-6,few,CSAADGNNSPLHF,TGCAGTGCCGCGGACGGTAATAATTCACCCCTCCACTTT
-,TRBV7-3,TRBJ1-2,few,CASSLTFGTGQGPNYGYTF,TGTGCCAGCAGCTTAACGTTTGGAACCGGGCAGGGACCTAACTATGGCTACACCTTC
TRBD1,TRBV27,TRBJ2-7,few,CASSSPGQGSYEQYF,TGTGCCAGCAGTTCCCCGGGACAGGGCTCCTACGAGCAGTACTTC
-,TRBV5-4,TRBJ1-2,few,CASSLQGTYTF,TGTGCCAGCAGCTTACAGGGAACCTACACCTTC
TRBD2,TRBV2,TRBJ2-1,few,CASSGGAGTSYNEQFF,TGTGCCAGCAGCGGGGGAGCGGGGACCTCCTACAATGAGCAGTTCTTC
-,TRBV3-1,TRBJ1-1,few,CASSQSPDRNTEAFF,TGTGCCAGCAGCCAATCCCCCGATCGGAACACTGAAGCTTTCTTT
-,TRBV30,TRBJ1-1,few,CAWSAALTAFF,TGTGCCTGGAGTGCGGCCCTGACAGCTTTCTTT
-,TRBV4-3,TRBJ2-5,few,CATPDLPQETQYF,TGCGCCACCCCAGACTTGCCACAAGAGACCCAGTACTTC
TRBD2,TRBV4-1,TRBJ2-2,many,CASSPLGGGGAPWELFF,TGCGCCAGCAGCCCGCTAGGTGGCGGGGGGGCCCCGTGGGAGCTGTTTTTT
-,TRBV3-1,TRBJ2-2,many,CASSPNTGELFF,TGTGCCAGCAGCCCGAACACCGGGGAGCTGTTTTTT
TRBD2,TRBV7-9,TRBJ2-5,few,CASSLNSGGYKETQYF,TGTGCCAGCAGCTTAAATAGCGGGGGGTATAAGGAGACCCAGTACTTC